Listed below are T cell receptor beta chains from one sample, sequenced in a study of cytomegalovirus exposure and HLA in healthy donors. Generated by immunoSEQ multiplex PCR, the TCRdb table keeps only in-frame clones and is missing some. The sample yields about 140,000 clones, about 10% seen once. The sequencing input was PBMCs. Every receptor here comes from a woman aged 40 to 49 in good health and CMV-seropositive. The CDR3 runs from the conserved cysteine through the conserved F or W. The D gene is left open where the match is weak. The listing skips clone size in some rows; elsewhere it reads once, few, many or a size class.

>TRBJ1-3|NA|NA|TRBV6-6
CASREGFGNTIYF
TGTGCCAGCAGGGAGGGCTTTGGAAACACCATATATTTT
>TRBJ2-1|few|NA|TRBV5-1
CASSLHSLQDNEQFF
TGCGCCAGCAGCCTTCACAGTTTACAAGACAATGAGCAGTTCTTC
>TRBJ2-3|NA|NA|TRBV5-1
CASSLPSGDTQYF
TGCGCCAGCAGCTTGCCCTCGGGGGATACGCAGTATTTT
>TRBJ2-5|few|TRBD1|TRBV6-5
CASSYTGTGGAETQYF
TGTGCCAGCAGTTACACCGGGACAGGGGGCGCGGAGACCCAGTACTTC
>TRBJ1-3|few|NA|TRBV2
CASSDQARGGNTIYF
TGTGCCAGCAGCGACCAGGCTCGAGGGGGAAACACCATATATTTT
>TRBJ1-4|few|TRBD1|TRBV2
CASSPSDRAGEKLFF
TGTGCCAGCAGTCCGTCTGACAGGGCAGGCGAAAAACTGTTTTTT
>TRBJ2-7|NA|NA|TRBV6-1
CASSESGGGAYEQYF
TGTGCCAGCAGTGAGTCTGGCGGAGGGGCTTACGAGCAGTACTTC
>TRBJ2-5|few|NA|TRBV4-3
CASSQDAGKEAQYF
TGCGCCAGCAGCCAAGACGCCGGTAAAGAGGCCCAGTACTTC
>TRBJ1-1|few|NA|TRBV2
CASRLQNTEAFF
TGTGCCAGCAGGTTACAGAACACTGAAGCTTTCTTT
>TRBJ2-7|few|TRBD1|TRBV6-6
CASSIETGGPYEQYF
TGTGCCAGCAGTATCGAGACAGGGGGTCCCTACGAGCAGTACTTC
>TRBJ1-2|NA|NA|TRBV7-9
CAGSQGLYGYTF
TGTGCCGGCTCCCAGGGCCTTTATGGCTACACCTTC
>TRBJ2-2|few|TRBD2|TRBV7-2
CASSLSSGGSTGELFF
TGTGCCAGCAGCCTGTCTAGCGGGGGTAGCACCGGGGAGCTGTTTTTT
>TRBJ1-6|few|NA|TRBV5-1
CASRQGISYNSPLHF
TGCGCCAGCAGGCAGGGAATCTCCTATAATTCACCCCTCCACTTT
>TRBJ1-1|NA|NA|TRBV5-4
CASSLQTVKNTEAFF
TGTGCCAGCAGCTTGCAGACAGTCAAGAACACTGAAGCTTTCTTT
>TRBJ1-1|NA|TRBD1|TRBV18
CASSPSRIGTGSTEAFF
TGTGCCAGCTCACCCTCACGAATCGGGACAGGGTCCACTGAAGCTTTCTTT
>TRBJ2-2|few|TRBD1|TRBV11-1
CASSLRTGDTGELFF
TGTGCCAGCAGCTTAAGGACAGGTGACACCGGGGAGCTGTTTTTT
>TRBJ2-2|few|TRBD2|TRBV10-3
CAISPLAGQGGELFF
TGTGCCATCAGTCCCCTAGCGGGGCAGGGCGGGGAGCTGTTTTTT
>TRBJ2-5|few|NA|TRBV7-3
CASSLTGQRLRTQYF
TGTGCCAGCAGCTTAACTGGCCAGCGCCTTCGGACCCAGTACTTC
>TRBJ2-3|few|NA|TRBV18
CASSPEPVSTDTQYF
TGTGCCAGCTCACCAGAGCCGGTATCCACAGATACGCAGTATTTT
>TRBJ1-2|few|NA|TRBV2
CASTQAPNYGYTF
TGTGCCAGCACTCAGGCCCCTAACTATGGCTACACCTTC
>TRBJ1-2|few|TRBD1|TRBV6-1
CASGNRDSAYGYTF
TGTGCCAGCGGGAACCGGGACAGCGCATATGGCTACACCTTC
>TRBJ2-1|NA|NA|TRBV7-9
CASSSLGAPLLNEQFF
TGTGCCAGCAGCTCCCTGGGGGCTCCTCTCCTCAATGAGCAGTTCTTC
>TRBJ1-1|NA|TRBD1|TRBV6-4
CASSVRQGNMNTEAFF
TGTGCCAGCAGTGTCAGACAGGGCAACATGAACACTGAAGCTTTCTTT
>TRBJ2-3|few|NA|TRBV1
CTSSLSTSGGQAGTQYF
TGCACCAGCAGCCTATCAACTAGCGGGGGGCAGGCTGGTACGCAGTATTTT
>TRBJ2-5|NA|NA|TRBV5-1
CASSLGLLKETQYF
TGCGCCAGCAGCTTGGGACTGCTGAAAGAGACCCAGTACTTC
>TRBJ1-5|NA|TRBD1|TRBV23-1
CASSHTGDSNQPQHF
TGCGCCAGCAGTCATACAGGGGATAGCAATCAGCCCCAGCATTTT
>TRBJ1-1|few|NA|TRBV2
CASRVTGSTEAFF
TGTGCCAGCAGGGTAACAGGCAGCACTGAAGCTTTCTTT
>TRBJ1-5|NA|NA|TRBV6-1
CASSPLFQPQHF
TGTGCCAGCAGCCCCTTATTTCAGCCCCAGCATTTT
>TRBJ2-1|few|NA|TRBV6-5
CASSALVTNEQFF
TGTGCCAGCAGCGCTCTAGTTACCAATGAGCAGTTCTTC
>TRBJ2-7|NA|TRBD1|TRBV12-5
CASGLVQGRMGTGSYEQYF
TGTGCTAGTGGTTTGGTACAGGGGCGGATGGGGACAGGGTCCTACGAGCAGTACTTC
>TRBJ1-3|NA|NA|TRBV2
CASIGDSGNTIYF
TGTGCCAGCATCGGGGACTCTGGAAACACCATATATTTC
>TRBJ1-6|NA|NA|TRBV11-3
CASSPRPYPGNNSPLHF
TGTGCCAGCAGCCCCAGGCCGTACCCAGGGAATAATTCACCCCTCCACTTT
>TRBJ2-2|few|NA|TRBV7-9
CASSSWGETGELFF
TGTGCCAGCAGTTCATGGGGGGAAACCGGGGAGCTGTTTTTT
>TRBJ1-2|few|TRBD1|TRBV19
CASTRTGTNYGYTF
TGTGCCAGTACCCGGACAGGGACGAACTATGGCTACACCTTC
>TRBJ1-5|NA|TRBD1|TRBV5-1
CASSLQGASNQPQHF
TGCGCCAGCAGCTTGCAGGGGGCCAGCAATCAGCCCCAGCATTTT
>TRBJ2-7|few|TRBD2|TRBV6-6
CASSGAWGGYEQYF
TGTGCCAGCAGTGGGGCGTGGGGGGGATATGAGCAGTACTTC
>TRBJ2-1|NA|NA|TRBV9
CASSVEGVDEQFF
TGTGCCAGCAGCGTTGAGGGGGTCGATGAGCAGTTCTTC
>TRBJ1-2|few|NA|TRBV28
CAAQQGMYGYTF
TGTGCCGCTCAGCAGGGAATGTATGGCTACACCTTC
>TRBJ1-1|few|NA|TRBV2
CASSGSMNTEAFF
TGTGCCAGCAGTGGGTCTATGAACACTGAAGCTTTCTTT
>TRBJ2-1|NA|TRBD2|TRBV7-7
CASPMTSGGADEQFF
TGTGCCAGCCCCATGACAAGCGGGGGGGCCGATGAGCAGTTCTTC
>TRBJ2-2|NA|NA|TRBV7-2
CASSPVRGGAGELFF
TGTGCCAGCAGCCCCGTACGCGGGGGCGCCGGGGAGCTGTTTTTT
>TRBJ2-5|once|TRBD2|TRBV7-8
CASSLEAQASGTLYF
TGTGCCAGCAGCTTAGAGGCCCAGGCTAGCGGTACCCTATACTTC
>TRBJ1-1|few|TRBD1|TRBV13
CASSPTGTGGLLNTEAFF
TGTGCCAGCAGCCCGACCGGGACAGGGGGCCTCTTGAACACTGAAGCTTTCTTT
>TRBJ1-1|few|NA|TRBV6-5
CASSLLGGNTEAFF
TGTGCCAGCAGCCTATTAGGGGGGAACACTGAAGCTTTCTTT
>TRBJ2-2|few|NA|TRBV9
CASSVASLSSTGELFF
TGTGCCAGCAGCGTAGCTAGCCTTTCGAGCACCGGGGAGCTGTTTTTT
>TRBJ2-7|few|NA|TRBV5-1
CASSFKAGDFTYEQYF
TGCGCCAGCAGCTTTAAGGCAGGGGATTTTACCTACGAGCAGTACTTC
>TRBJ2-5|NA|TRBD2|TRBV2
CASRRRLAEQETQYF
TGTGCCAGCAGGAGAAGACTAGCGGAACAAGAGACCCAGTACTTC
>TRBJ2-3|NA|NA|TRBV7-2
CASSFVRADTQYF
TGTGCCAGCAGCTTTGTGAGGGCAGATACGCAGTATTTT
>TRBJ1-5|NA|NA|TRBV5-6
CASSLGAQGNQPQHF
TGTGCCAGCAGCTTGGGGGCCCAGGGGAATCAGCCCCAGCATTTT